This T cell receptor beta chain was observed in a study of cytomegalovirus exposure and HLA in healthy donors. Study-wide points: It was found in a later analysis that first-cohort TCR clusters tended to co-occur in the 90 to 150 validation repertoires.

The CDR3 loop spans 15 amino acids. Germline trimming cut 0 bases from V and 4 bases from J; bases unmatched to any gene: 6. CDR1 and CDR2 from the germline V gene are SGHNT and YYREEE (reference sequence). Donors came from a validation cohort of 90 to 150 subjects, distinct from the first 666-subject cohort. This clone was counted between two and nine times. As yet, its antigen is unknown. This table comes from immunoSEQ multiplex PCR, and its TCRdb copy is limited to in-frame clones, with some not included. The sample includes approximately 200,000 clones, about 93% of them seen just once. Material for sequencing was PBMCs. The genes are TRBV5-4 and TRBJ1-1; 7 bases match TRBD1. This clonotype was obtained from a woman younger than 30 in good health and CMV-seronegative. The CDR3 nucleotides are TGTGCCAGCAGCTTGGAGAGGGGGCGGGGCACTGAAGCTTTCTTT. It yields the protein CASSLERGRGTEAFF. Drawing the rest from reference TRBV5-4 and TRBJ1-1, the complete variable domain is ETGVTQSPTHLIKTRGQQVTLRCSSQSGHNTVSWYQQALGQGPQFIFQYYREEENGRGNFPPRFSGLQFPNYSSELNVNALELDDSALYLCASSLERGRGTEAFFGQGTRLTVV.